This TCR beta chain was sequenced for a study of shared T cell receptors in the human thymus. Sequencing used immunoSEQ multiplex PCR; TCRdb keeps in-frame clones, though not all of them. This sample has roughly 710,000 clones, with 80% to 90% found just once. This clone was observed a single time. Trimming stripped 4 bases from V and 4 bases from J, with 13 bases between. Germline V lookup: CDR1 MGHRA, CDR2 YSYEKL. The CDR3 totals 14 residues. These data also formed part of another study, on human thymus T cells. That study reports: Corrective surgery for congenital heart defects was being performed on the healthy Finnish infants who were the donors. Resections that were taken during corrective heart surgery supplied the thymus tissue. Biased V and J segment usage appeared in thymus and peripheral blood.

The source material was thymocytes. The clonotype originates from a girl in the first two years of life with a congenital heart defect. The chain couples TRBV4-1 to TRBJ1-1; perhaps TRBD1 as D (5 bases). Here the CDR3 reads CASSPVLGATEAFF. The CDR3, as DNA: TGCGCCAGCAGCCCTGTCCTTGGGGCCACTGAAGCTTTCTTT.